This passage covers 17 T cell receptor beta chains from one sample sequenced in a study of cytomegalovirus exposure and HLA in healthy donors. Researchers ran the PCR with 60 Vbeta and 13 Jbeta primers. Measured with immunoSEQ multiplex PCR; TCRdb has only the in-frame clones, and not every one. This table has some 150,000 clones, 76% appearing once. The specimen sequenced was PBMCs. These receptors were taken from a female donor in good health and CMV-seropositive.

The rearrangement uses TRBV6-1 and TRBJ1-1; 7 positions match TRBD1. This CDR3 has 12 residues. Trimming removed 7 bases from V and 5 bases from J; junction bases left unmatched: 4. In germline, CDR1 is MNHNS, CDR2 SASEGT. For the CDR3, the DNA is TGTGCCAGCAAACGGGACAGAACTGAAGCTTTCTTT. It translates to CASKRDRTEAFF.

The chain couples TRBV30 to TRBJ1-3; unclear D gene. Between the trimmed V and J ends, which lost 0 bases and 1 base, there was a span of 10 bases. In germline, CDR1 is GTSNPN, CDR2 SVGIG (reference sequence). The CDR3 runs to 15 residues. The CDR3 DNA sequence: TGTGCCTGGAGTGTACGAACAGTATCTGGAAACACCATATATTTT. Translation: CAWSVRTVSGNTIYF.

The chain carries TRBV7-2 and TRBJ1-1; D may be TRBD1 (5 bases). The CDR3 spans 15 residues. Germline assignment: CDR1 SGHTA and CDR2 FQGNSA. V lost 0 bases and J 5 bases, leaving 13 bases between the germline ends. The CDR3 DNA follows: TGTGCCAGCAGCTTAGCGCAGGGAAGGGATACTGAAGCTTTCTTT. This codes for CASSLAQGRDTEAFF.

This chain connects TRBV28 to TRBJ1-2; a weak D match, TRBD1 (5 bases). The CDR3 sequence is 13 residues long. Between the trimmed V and J ends, which lost 1 base and 8 bases, there was a span of 11 bases. Germline CDR1 reads MDHEN; CDR2 reads SYDVKM. CDR3 sequence (DNA): TGTGCCAGCAGTTTATTGGTTGCAGGGGGCTACACCTTC. It codes for CASSLLVAGGYTF.

V and J are TRBV7-6 and TRBJ2-5, with TRBD2 identical over 9 bases. Germline CDR1 is SGHVS and CDR2 is FNYEAQ. The CDR3 totals 18 residues. V dropped 5 bases and J dropped 5; count of bases not matched to a gene: 18. For the CDR3, the DNA is TGTGCCAGCAGCACACGGCGGGGGGGTGGGTCCGGGGCGGAGACCCAGTACTTC. Translation gives CASSTRRGGGSGAETQYF.

This chain's CDR3 is CASSGDRNEQYF. The CDR3, as DNA: TGTGCCAGCAGCGGGGACAGAAACGAGCAGTACTTC. The chain joins TRBV5-4 to TRBJ2-7, with TRBD1 identical over 7 bases. From germline, CDR1 is SGHNT and CDR2 YYREEE (reference sequence). The CDR3 runs 12 residues. Trimming took 4 bases from V and 5 from J; bases not matched to a gene: 3. The full variable domain, rest sourced from reference TRBV5-4 and TRBJ2-7, is ETGVTQSPTHLIKTRGQQVTLRCSSQSGHNTVSWYQQALGQGPQFIFQYYREEENGRGNFPPRFSGLQFPNYSSELNVNALELDDSALYLCASSGDRNEQYFGPGTRLTVT.

The count of this clone is one. V and J are TRBV2 and TRBJ2-1; the match to TRBD2 covers 9 bases. Germline V CDR1 and CDR2: SNHLY, FYNNEI. The junction had 4 bases not matched to a gene; V was cut back by 1 base and J by 6 bases. The CDR3 has 15 residues. CDR3 region: CASSEVSGSSNEQFF. The DNA for the CDR3 is TGTGCCAGCAGTGAAGTTAGCGGGAGTTCCAATGAGCAGTTCTTC.

J is TRBJ2-3 and V is TRBV19, with 9 bases identical to TRBD1. V dropped 3 bases and J dropped 2; count of bases not matched to a gene: 15. The germline V gene has CDR1 LNHDA and CDR2 SQIVND (reference sequence). The length of the CDR3 is 19 residues. The CDR3 protein is CASSMKDRGRTTFTDTQYF. The CDR3 bases are TGTGCCAGTAGTATGAAGGACAGGGGCCGTACCACCTTCACAGATACGCAGTATTTT.

The chain uses TRBV6-5 and TRBJ2-3, with TRBD2 as a possible D gene (5 bases). The CDR3 is 14 residues long. The V end was cut by 6 bases, the J end by 2 bases, with 12 bases between. Germline V lookup: CDR1 MNHEY, CDR2 SVGAGI. CDR3 in amino acids: CASSLEAATDTQYF. CDR3 coding DNA: TGTGCCAGCAGCCTGGAGGCAGCCACAGATACGCAGTATTTT.

The J gene is TRBJ2-5, the V gene TRBV14; no reliable D call. CDR3 length equals 15 residues. V was cut by 1 base and J by 4 bases, with 13 bases left in between. Germline V gives CDR1 SGHDN, CDR2 FVKESK. The CDR3 coding sequence is TGTGCCAGCAGCCAAGTACTTGGCTCGGGAGAGACCCAGTACTTC. Encoded protein: CASSQVLGSGETQYF.

This chain links TRBV7-2 with TRBJ1-2, with 7 bases matching TRBD1. J lost 4 bases, V lost 5 bases, and 4 bases had no gene match. The CDR3 is made up of 13 amino acids. Germline CDR1 is SGHTA and CDR2 is FQGNSA. The DNA for the CDR3 is TGTGCCAGCAGCCTGGGACAGAGCTATGGCTACACCTTC. Protein sequence: CASSLGQSYGYTF.

V and J are TRBV19 and TRBJ1-2, with 8 bases fitting TRBD1. Unmatched junction bases numbered 15, after V lost 8 bases and J lost 1 base. This CDR3 is 17 amino acids long. The germline CDR1 and CDR2 sequences are LNHDA and SQIVND (reference sequence). The CDR3 DNA sequence: TGTGCCAGTGAAGCGGGCAGGGGGCCCCTGTTTAACTATGGCTACACCTTC. Amino acid sequence: CASEAGRGPLFNYGYTF.

The chain employs TRBV10-2 and TRBJ1-2, with D possibly matching TRBD1 (6 bases). From germline, CDR1 is WSHSY and CDR2 SAAADI. V was pared by 5 bases and J by 0 bases, with 13 bases between. There are 15 residues in the CDR3. The DNA for the CDR3 is TGCGCCAGCAGTCCCCTGACAGGTCCTAACTATGGCTACACCTTC. Its translation: CASSPLTGPNYGYTF.

The rearrangement joins TRBV7-2 to TRBJ2-1; a weak D match, TRBD1 (5 bases). The CDR3 is 14 residues long. V was clipped by 8 bases and J by 0 bases, with 11 bases between them. Germline V gene lookup returns CDR1 SGHTA and CDR2 FQGNSA. CDR3 residues: CASAWGGSYNEQFF. In DNA, the CDR3 is TGTGCCAGCGCGTGGGGCGGCTCCTACAATGAGCAGTTCTTC.

The V call is TRBV6-6, the J call TRBJ1-5; a possible D gene is TRBD1 (6 bases). The CDR3 covers 16 residues. The V and J ends lost 2 bases and 5 bases respectively, with 16 bases between them. Per the germline V gene, CDR1 is MNHNY and CDR2 is SVGAGI (reference sequence). The CDR3, as DNA: TGTGCCAGCAGTTACGGGACATGGGGGTTGGATCAGCCCCAGCATTTT. Its translation: CASSYGTWGLDQPQHF.

The V call is TRBV6-1, the J call TRBJ2-5; TRBD1 matches 8 bases. The DNA end lines up better with TRBJ2-7; the J call may be wrong. This CDR3 is 15 amino acids long. Germline V lookup: CDR1 MNHNS, CDR2 SASEGT. The chain's CDR3 is CASIGRTGKSYEQYF. CDR3 nucleotide sequence: TGTGCCAGCATCGGTCGGACAGGGAAATCCTACGAGCAGTACTTC.

The chain has TRBV27 and TRBJ2-3, with 11 bases that match TRBD1. The CDR3 sequence is 17 residues long. Per germline, CDR1 MNHEY and CDR2 SMNVEV (reference sequence). The J segment lost 5 bases and the V segment lost 6 bases, leaving 13 bases of the junction unmatched. CDR3 region: CASSERLRTGGEDTQYF. The CDR3, as DNA: TGTGCCAGCAGCGAACGACTCCGGACAGGGGGCGAAGATACGCAGTATTTT.